Listed below are T cell receptor beta chains from one sample, sequenced in a study of shared clonotypes between healthy human individuals. The assay was immunoSEQ multiplex PCR, and TCRdb's table has in-frame clones only and misses some. The sample has about 1,900,000 clones, over 85% seen once. The specimen was naive CD8+ T cells sorted from blood. Receptor source: a man between 18 and 35 years old in good health. CDR3s include the opening cysteine and the closing phenylalanine or tryptophan. The D gene is left open where the match is weak. Clone size, where shown, is once, few, many, or a class for clones that have expanded.

V gene	clone size	CDR3 length	J gene	D gene	CDR3 DNA	CDR3 protein
TRBV6-1	.	13	TRBJ1-6	.	TGTGCCAGCAGTGGGGAAGGGGACTCACCCCTCCACTTT	CASSGEGDSPLHF
TRBV11-2	once	17	TRBJ1-4	.	TGTGCCAGCAGCCAAATTAGTGGACTTCCCCTGGGGGAAAAACTGTTTTTT	CASSQISGLPLGEKLFF
TRBV30	.	8	TRBJ2-3	.	TGTGCCGCGGATACGCAGTATTTT	CAADTQYF
TRBV30	.	15	TRBJ2-1	.	TGTGCCTGGAGTGTACGGGATGGACTCTACAATGAGCAGTTCTTC	CAWSVRDGLYNEQFF
TRBV4-1	.	15	TRBJ2-7	TRBD1	TGCGCCAGCAGCCAAGCTGACAGGGAAACCTACGAGCAGTACTTC	CASSQADRETYEQYF
TRBV28	.	16	TRBJ2-7	TRBD2	TGTGCCAGCAGTTTAGCGGGGAGCGGGAAAACCTACGAGCAGTACTTC	CASSLAGSGKTYEQYF
TRBV30	.	13	TRBJ2-7	.	TGTGCCTGGAGTTCTTGGGACATAGTTTCGCAGTACTTC	CAWSSWDIVSQYF
TRBV19	.	14	TRBJ2-5	.	TGTGCCAGTAGTAATCTAGTCTACCAAGAGACCCAGTACTTC	CASSNLVYQETQYF
TRBV21-1	.	16	TRBJ2-1	.	TGTGCCAGCAGCGTTGGCCGGAGCGTCTCCTACAATGAGCAGTTCTTC	CASSVGRSVSYNEQFF
TRBV27	.	14	TRBJ2-7	.	TGTGCCAGCAGTTTAGTACAGTCCGAGGACGAGCAGTACTTC	CASSLVQSEDEQYF
TRBV30	.	12	TRBJ2-7	TRBD1	TGTGCCTGGAGCGCAGGGGGCAGCGAGCAGTACTTC	CAWSAGGSEQYF
TRBV11-2	.	12	TRBJ1-1	.	TGTGCCAGCAGGTCCACGGGGACTGAAGCTTTCTTT	CASRSTGTEAFF
TRBV7-8	.	15	TRBJ2-5	.	TGTGCCAGCAGCTTAGCGCTGGGGGAGTCCAGGGACCAGTACTTC	CASSLALGESRDQYF
TRBV27	once	14	TRBJ2-3	.	TGTGCCAGCAGTTTATTAGGCCTAGCAGATACGCAGTATTTT	CASSLLGLADTQYF
TRBV10-3	.	15	TRBJ1-2	.	TGTGCCATCAGTGAGTCAAGGGAAACCGGCTATGGCTACACCTTC	CAISESRETGYGYTF
TRBV7-9	.	16	TRBJ1-2	TRBD1	TGTGCCAGCAGCCACGGGACAGGGATAGCTAACTATGGCTACACCTTC	CASSHGTGIANYGYTF
TRBV5-1	.	13	TRBJ1-1	.	TGCGCCAGCAGCTTGGAGTCCAGCTTTGAAGCTTTCTTT	CASSLESSFEAFF
TRBV2	.	14	TRBJ2-7	.	TGTGCCAGCAGTGCGTCCGGGGGCGGGTACGAGCAGTACTTC	CASSASGGGYEQYF
TRBV29-1	.	13	TRBJ1-2	TRBD1	TGCAGCGGATGGACAGGGGGCAACTATGGCTACACCTTC	CSGWTGGNYGYTF
TRBV25-1	.	14	TRBJ2-1	TRBD2	TGTGCCAGCAGTCCCTGGGGGGGATACAATGAGCAGTTCTTC	CASSPWGGYNEQFF
TRBV2	.	15	TRBJ1-3	.	TGTGCCAGCAGTGAGCAGGAGGGGGATGGAAACACCATATATTTT	CASSEQEGDGNTIYF
TRBV9	.	12	TRBJ2-1	TRBD1	TGTGCCAGCAGCCAAGACAGGGTTGAGCAGTTCTTC	CASSQDRVEQFF
TRBV7-6	.	16	TRBJ2-1	.	TGTGCCAGCAGCCTCTGGGCAGGGGAGGGTACAAATGAGCAGTTCTTC	CASSLWAGEGTNEQFF
TRBV7-8	.	14	TRBJ1-2	.	TGTGCCAGCAGCAGCCCCCCAGGCCACTATGGCTACACCTTC	CASSSPPGHYGYTF
TRBV11-2	once	16	TRBJ2-5	.	TGTGCCAGCAGCTCTTACCTTAGCGGCAGGAAAGAGACCCAGTACTTC	CASSSYLSGRKETQYF
TRBV9	.	14	TRBJ2-1	.	TGTGCCAGCAGCGTAGAAGCACTACCAAATGAGCAGTTCTTC	CASSVEALPNEQFF
TRBV27	.	14	TRBJ2-7	TRBD1	TGTGCCAGCAGTCTCCTAGGACAGGGCTACGAGCAGTACTTC	CASSLLGQGYEQYF
TRBV13	.	18	TRBJ2-3	TRBD2	TGTGCCAGCAGCCCCCAACCCCGAGGACTAGCGGGAGCAGATACGCAGTATTTT	CASSPQPRGLAGADTQYF
TRBV27	.	15	TRBJ2-7	TRBD1	TGTGCCAGCAGTTTAGCGGGGACAGGGGGTTACGAGCAGTACTTC	CASSLAGTGGYEQYF
TRBV6-5	.	13	TRBJ1-3	TRBD1	TGTGCCAGCAGTGACAGGGGAGCGGACACCATATATTTT	CASSDRGADTIYF
TRBV5-1	.	16	TRBJ2-7	TRBD2	TGCGCCAGCAGCTTGGCGGGACTAGCGTGGAACTACGAGCAGTACTTC	CASSLAGLAWNYEQYF
TRBV5-4	.	14	TRBJ2-3	.	TGTGCCAGCAGCCCGGGACATAGCACAGATACGCAGTATTTT	CASSPGHSTDTQYF
TRBV13	.	15	TRBJ2-5	TRBD2	TGTGCCAGCAGGGGGACTAGCAGGAGCCAAGAGACCCAGTACTTC	CASRGTSRSQETQYF